This TCR beta chain appears in the sequencing data of a study of blood T cell repertoires in COVID-19. In the study overall: Acute and convalescent COVID-19 specimens originated in the United States, Italy and Spain. PBMCs, B-cell-depleted T cells, or T cells provided the cDNA or gDNA that made up the material.

Per the germline V gene, CDR1 is SGHAT and CDR2 is FQNNGV. V gave up 5 bases and J gave up 6 bases; unmatched junction bases: 6. The CDR3 has 14 amino acids. Authors' analysis steps: Nucleated cell number was recorded as an estimate derived from reference gene primer amplification. Only in-frame clones appear in the TCRdb table, and some are missing; sequencing was by immunoSEQ multiplex PCR. V and J calls and clone size are those listed in that table; D and trimming were worked out from the DNA. The table has about 420,000 clones, around 90% seen once; the top ten hold less than 0.95%. Seattle patients were enrolled during active infection and followed longitudinally.

Source material: peripheral blood. The sequence came from a man aged 18-30 years with COVID-19, enrolled during active disease. The J gene is TRBJ1-4, the V gene TRBV11-2; 7 bases are shared with TRBD1. The chain's CDR3 is CASSVDRTYEKLFF. Here the CDR3 DNA reads TGTGCCAGCAGCGTGGACAGGACCTATGAAAAACTGTTTTTT.